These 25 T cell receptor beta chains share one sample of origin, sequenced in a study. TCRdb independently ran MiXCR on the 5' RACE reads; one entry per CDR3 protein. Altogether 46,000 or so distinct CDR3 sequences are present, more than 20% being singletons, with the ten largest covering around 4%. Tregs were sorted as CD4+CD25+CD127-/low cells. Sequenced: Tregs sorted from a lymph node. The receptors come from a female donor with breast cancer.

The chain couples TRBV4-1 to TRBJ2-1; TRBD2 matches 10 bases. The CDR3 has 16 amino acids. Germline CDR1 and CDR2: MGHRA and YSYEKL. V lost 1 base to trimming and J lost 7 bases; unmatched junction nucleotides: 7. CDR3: CASSQVRLAGVNEQFF. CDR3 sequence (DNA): TGCGCCAGCAGCCAAGTGAGACTAGCGGGCGTGAATGAGCAGTTCTTC.

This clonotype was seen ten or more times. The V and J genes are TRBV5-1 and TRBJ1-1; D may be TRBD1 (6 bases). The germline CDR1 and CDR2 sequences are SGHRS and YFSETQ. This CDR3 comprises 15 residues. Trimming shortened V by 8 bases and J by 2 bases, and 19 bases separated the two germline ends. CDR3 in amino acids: CASKLQGLINTEAFF. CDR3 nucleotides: TGCGCCAGTAAACTACAGGGACTGATTAACACTGAAGCTTTCTTT.

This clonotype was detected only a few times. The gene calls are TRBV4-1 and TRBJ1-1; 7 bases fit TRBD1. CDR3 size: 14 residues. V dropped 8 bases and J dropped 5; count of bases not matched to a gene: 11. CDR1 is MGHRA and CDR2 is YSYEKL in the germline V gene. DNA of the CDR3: TGCGCCAGCCGCAAATCACAGGGGTTTACTGAAGCTTTCTTT. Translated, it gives CASRKSQGFTEAFF.

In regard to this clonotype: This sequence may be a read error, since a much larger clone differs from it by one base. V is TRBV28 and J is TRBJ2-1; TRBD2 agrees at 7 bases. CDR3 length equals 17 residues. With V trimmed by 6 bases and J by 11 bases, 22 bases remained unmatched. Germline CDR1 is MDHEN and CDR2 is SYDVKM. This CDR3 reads CASSPAGLAEGWNKQFF. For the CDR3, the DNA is TGTGCCAGCAGCCCTGCCGGGCTAGCGGAGGGGTGGAATAAGCAGTTCTTC.

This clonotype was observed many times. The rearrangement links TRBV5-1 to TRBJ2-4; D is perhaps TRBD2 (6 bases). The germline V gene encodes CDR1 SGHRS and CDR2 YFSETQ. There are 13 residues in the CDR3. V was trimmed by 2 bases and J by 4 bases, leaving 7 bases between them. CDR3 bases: TGCGCCAGCAGCTTAGGAGGGAAAAACATTCAGTACTTC. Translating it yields CASSLGGKNIQYF.

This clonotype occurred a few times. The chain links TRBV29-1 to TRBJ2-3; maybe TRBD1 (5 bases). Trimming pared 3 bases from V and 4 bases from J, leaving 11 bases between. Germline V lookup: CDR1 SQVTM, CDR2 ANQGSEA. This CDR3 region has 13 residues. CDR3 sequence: CSVDLRAPDTQYF. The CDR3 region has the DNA TGCAGCGTTGATCTCAGGGCCCCAGATACGCAGTATTTT.

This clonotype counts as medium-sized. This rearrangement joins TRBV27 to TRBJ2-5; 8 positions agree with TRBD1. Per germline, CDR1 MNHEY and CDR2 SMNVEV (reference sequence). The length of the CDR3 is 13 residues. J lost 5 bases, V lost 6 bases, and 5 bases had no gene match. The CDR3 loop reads CASRRTGSETQYF. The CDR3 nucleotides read TGTGCCAGCAGACGGACAGGGAGTGAGACCCAGTACTTC.

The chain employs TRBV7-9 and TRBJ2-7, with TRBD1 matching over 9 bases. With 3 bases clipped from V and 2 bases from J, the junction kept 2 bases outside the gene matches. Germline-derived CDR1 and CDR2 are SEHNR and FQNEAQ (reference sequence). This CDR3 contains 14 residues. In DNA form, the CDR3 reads TGTGCCAGCAGCTTTGACAGGGGGGCCTACGAGCAGTACTTC. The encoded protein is CASSFDRGAYEQYF.

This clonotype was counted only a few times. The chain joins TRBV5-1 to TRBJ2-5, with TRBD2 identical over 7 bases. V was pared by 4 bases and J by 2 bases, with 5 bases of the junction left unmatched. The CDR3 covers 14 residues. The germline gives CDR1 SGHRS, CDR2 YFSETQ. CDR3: CASSVSSGQETQYF. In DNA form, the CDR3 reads TGCGCCAGCAGCGTTTCTAGCGGACAAGAGACCCAGTACTTC.

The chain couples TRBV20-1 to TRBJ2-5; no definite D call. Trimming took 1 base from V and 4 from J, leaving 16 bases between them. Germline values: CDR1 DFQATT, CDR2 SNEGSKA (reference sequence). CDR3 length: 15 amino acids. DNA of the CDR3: TGCAGTGCTAGAGTGACTCCCTTTCCGACAGAGACCCAGTACTTC. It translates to CSARVTPFPTETQYF.

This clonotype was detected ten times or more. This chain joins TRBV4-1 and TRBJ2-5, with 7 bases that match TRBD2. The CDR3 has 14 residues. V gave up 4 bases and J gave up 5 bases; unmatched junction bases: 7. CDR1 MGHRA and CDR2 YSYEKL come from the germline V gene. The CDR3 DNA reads TGCGCCAGCAGCCCCCAGCGGGATGGGGAGACCCAGTACTTC. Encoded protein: CASSPQRDGETQYF.

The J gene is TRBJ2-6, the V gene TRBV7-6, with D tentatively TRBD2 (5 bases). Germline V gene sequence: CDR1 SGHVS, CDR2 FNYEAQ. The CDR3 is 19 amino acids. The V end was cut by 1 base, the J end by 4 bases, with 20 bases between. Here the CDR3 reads CASSLGPSLLMSGANVLTF. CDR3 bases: TGTGCCAGCAGCTTAGGGCCTAGCCTTCTCATGTCCGGGGCCAACGTCCTGACTTTC.

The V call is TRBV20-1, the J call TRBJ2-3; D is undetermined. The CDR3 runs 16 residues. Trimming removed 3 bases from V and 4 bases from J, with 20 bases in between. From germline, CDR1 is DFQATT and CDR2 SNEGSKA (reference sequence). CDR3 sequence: CSASPTTGLGSDTQYF. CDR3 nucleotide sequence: TGCAGTGCTAGCCCTACGACTGGCCTTGGGTCAGATACGCAGTATTTT.

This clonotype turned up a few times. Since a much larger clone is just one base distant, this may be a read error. The CDR3 is CASSFSGGSQPQHF. As DNA, the CDR3 is TGTGCCAGCAGCTTTTCAGGTGGCAGTCAGCCCCAGCATTTT. This chain joins TRBV7-3 and TRBJ1-5, with D uncertain. The CDR3 consists of 14 residues. V lost 3 bases and J 6 bases, leaving 12 bases between the germline ends. Germline V CDR1 and CDR2: SGHTA, FQGTGA.

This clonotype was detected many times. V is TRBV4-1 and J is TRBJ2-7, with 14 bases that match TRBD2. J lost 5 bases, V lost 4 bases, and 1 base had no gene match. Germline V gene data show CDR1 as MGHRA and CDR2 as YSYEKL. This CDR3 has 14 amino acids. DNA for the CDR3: TGCGCCAGCAGCCCGGGACTAGCGGGAGACGAGCAGTACTTC. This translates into CASSPGLAGDEQYF.

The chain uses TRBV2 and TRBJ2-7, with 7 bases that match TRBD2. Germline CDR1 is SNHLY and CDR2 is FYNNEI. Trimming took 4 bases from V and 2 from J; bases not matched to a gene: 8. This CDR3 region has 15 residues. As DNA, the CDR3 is TGTGCCAGCAGTGTCGATGGGGGGGGGACCTACGAGCAGTACTTC. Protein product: CASSVDGGGTYEQYF.

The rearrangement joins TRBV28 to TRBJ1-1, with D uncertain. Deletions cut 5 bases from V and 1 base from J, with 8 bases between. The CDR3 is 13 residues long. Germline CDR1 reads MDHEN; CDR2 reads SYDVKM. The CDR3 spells CASSHKRNTEAFF. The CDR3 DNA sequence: TGTGCCAGCAGTCACAAAAGGAACACTGAAGCTTTCTTT.

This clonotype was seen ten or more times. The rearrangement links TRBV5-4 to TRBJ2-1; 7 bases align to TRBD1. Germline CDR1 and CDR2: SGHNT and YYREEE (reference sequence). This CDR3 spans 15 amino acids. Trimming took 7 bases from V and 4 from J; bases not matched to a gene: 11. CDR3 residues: CASAREQGTYNEQFF. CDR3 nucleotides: TGTGCCAGCGCGAGAGAACAGGGGACGTACAATGAGCAGTTCTTC.

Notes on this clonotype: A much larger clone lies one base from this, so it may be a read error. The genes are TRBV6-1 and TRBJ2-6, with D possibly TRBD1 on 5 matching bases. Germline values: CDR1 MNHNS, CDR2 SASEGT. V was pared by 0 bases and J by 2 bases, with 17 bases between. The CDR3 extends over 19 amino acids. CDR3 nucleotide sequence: TGTGCCAGCAGTGAAGCATTTCTAAGAGGACACACTGGGGCCAACGTCCTGACTTTC. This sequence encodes CASSEAFLRGHTGANVLTF.

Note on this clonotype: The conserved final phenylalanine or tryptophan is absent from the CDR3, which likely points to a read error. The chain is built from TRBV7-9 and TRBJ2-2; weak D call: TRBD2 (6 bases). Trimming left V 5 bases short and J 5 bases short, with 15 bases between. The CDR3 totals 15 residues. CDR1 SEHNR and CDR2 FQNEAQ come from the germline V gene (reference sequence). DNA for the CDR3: TGTGCCAGCAGCCTACACGGGGGTCGAACCGGGGAGCTGTTTTCT. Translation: CASSLHGGRTGELFS.

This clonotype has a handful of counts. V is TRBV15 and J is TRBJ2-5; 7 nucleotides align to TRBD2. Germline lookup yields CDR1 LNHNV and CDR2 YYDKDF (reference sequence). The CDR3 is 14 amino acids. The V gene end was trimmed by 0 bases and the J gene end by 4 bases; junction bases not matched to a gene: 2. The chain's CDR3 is CATSRDRLAETQYF. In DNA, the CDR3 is TGTGCCACCAGCAGAGATCGACTAGCAGAGACCCAGTACTTC.

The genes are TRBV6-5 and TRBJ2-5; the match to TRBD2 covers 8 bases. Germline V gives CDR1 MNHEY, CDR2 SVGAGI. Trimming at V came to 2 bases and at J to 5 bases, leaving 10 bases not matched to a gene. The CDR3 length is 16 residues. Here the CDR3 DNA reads TGTGCCAGCAGTTACAATCCGGGGGGGTTGTGGGAGACCCAGTACTTC. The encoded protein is CASSYNPGGLWETQYF.

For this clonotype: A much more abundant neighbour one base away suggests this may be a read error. The DNA of the CDR3 is TGCAGAGCTAGGGGGGGAGAAGGTTCACCCCTCCACTTT. This translates into CRARGGEGSPLHF. The chain carries TRBV20-1 and TRBJ1-6; maybe TRBD1 (6 bases). The length of the CDR3 is 13 residues. Germline CDR1 DFQATT, CDR2 SNEGSKA (reference sequence).

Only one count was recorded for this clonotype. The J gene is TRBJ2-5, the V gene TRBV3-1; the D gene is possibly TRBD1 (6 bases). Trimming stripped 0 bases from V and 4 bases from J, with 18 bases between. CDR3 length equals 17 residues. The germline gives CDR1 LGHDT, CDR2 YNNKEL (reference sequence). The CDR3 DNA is TGTGCCAGCAGCCAAGAAGAGGAGCAGGGGTTGAGAGAGACCCAGTACTTC. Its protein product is CASSQEEEQGLRETQYF.

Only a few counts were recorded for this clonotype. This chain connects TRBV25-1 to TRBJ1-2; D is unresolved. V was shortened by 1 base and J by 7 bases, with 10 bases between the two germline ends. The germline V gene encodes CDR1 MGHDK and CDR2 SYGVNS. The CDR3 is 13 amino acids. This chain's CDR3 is CASSESILSGYTF. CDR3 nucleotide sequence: TGTGCCAGCAGTGAATCTATCCTCTCTGGCTACACCTTC.